Shown below are 9 T cell receptor beta chains from a single sample sequenced in a study of T cell changes during pregnancy in multiple sclerosis. Assay: immunoSEQ multiplex PCR; the TCRdb copy retains only in-frame clones and omits some. The sample shows tens of thousands of clones, under 95% of them seen only once. Here the sequenced sample was peripheral blood, taken in the third trimester of pregnancy. All receptors come from a female donor in good health, enrolled as a control in a pregnancy study.

J is TRBJ1-6 and V is TRBV19; maybe TRBD1 (5 bases). Trimming pared 3 bases from V and 11 bases from J, leaving 17 bases between. Germline CDR1 reads LNHDA; CDR2 reads SQIVND (reference sequence). This CDR3 has 15 amino acids. The CDR3 region is CASSITRALYAPLHF. The DNA of the CDR3 is TGTGCCAGTAGTATCACCAGGGCCCTCTACGCACCCCTCCACTTT.

CDR3 region: CASSYSGGASVTQYF. The CDR3, as DNA: TGTGCCAGCAGTTACTCTGGGGGGGCCTCAGTCACGCAGTATTTT. The rearrangement links TRBV6-5 to TRBJ2-3, with D perhaps TRBD2 (7 bases). CDR1 and CDR2 from the germline V gene are MNHEY and SVGAGI. V dropped 0 bases and J dropped 9 bases, with 16 bases sitting between them. The CDR3 covers 15 residues.

The rearrangement uses TRBV7-2 and TRBJ2-3, with D possibly TRBD1 on 6 matching bases. CDR3 length: 15 residues. The germline V gene has CDR1 SGHTA and CDR2 FQGNSA. V was clipped by 4 bases and J by 2 bases, with 13 bases between them. The CDR3 here is CASSSGQGLTDTQYF. The DNA of the CDR3 is TGTGCCAGCAGCTCAGGGCAGGGGCTCACAGATACGCAGTATTTT.

The chain employs TRBV9 and TRBJ2-3; TRBD2 agrees at 8 bases. J was trimmed by 4 bases and V by 3 bases; bases with no gene match: 13. The germline CDR1 and CDR2 sequences are SGDLS and YYNGEE. The CDR3 length is 17 residues. DNA of the CDR3: TGTGCCAGCAGCGCCGCAGGAAGGAGCGGGGGACCAGATACGCAGTATTTT. Its protein product is CASSAAGRSGGPDTQYF. The full variable domain, completed using reference TRBV9 and TRBJ2-3, is DSGVTQTPKHLITATGQRVTLRCSPRSGDLSVYWYQQSLDQGLQFLIQYYNGEERAKGNILERFSAQQFPDLHSELNLSSLELGDSALYFCASSAAGRSGGPDTQYFGPGTRLTVL.

CDR3 bases: TGTGCCAGCAGTTTATATGCCGCCCGGGACAGGGTGTACTATGGCTACACCTTC. Its translation is CASSLYAARDRVYYGYTF. The chain has TRBV27 and TRBJ1-2, with 9 bases fitting TRBD1. Germline-derived CDR1 and CDR2 are MNHEY and SMNVEV (reference sequence). This CDR3 is built from 18 residues. Unmatched junction bases numbered 12, after V lost 1 base and J lost 3 bases.

The chain links TRBV28 to TRBJ1-2; D might be TRBD1 (6 bases). Germline CDR1 reads MDHEN; CDR2 reads SYDVKM. Deletions cut 7 bases from V and 8 bases from J, with 23 bases between. This CDR3 region has 15 residues. The CDR3 bases are TGTGCCAGCATCCCCATAGGGGCAGGGGACGGGGGCTACACCTTC. The encoded protein is CASIPIGAGDGGYTF.

The gene calls are TRBV9 and TRBJ2-5; the match to TRBD2 covers 10 bases. Germline V gene data show CDR1 as SGDLS and CDR2 as YYNGEE. The CDR3 covers 18 residues. After removal of 0 bases from V and 0 bases from J, the junction contained 8 bases not matched to a gene. The CDR3 here is CASSVGASGGNYQETQYF. CDR3 coding DNA: TGTGCCAGCAGCGTAGGGGCTAGCGGGGGAAATTACCAAGAGACCCAGTACTTC.

The chain carries TRBV27 and TRBJ2-2; 8 bases line up with TRBD2. This CDR3 has 16 amino acids. With V trimmed by 3 bases and J by 6 bases, 9 bases remained unmatched. Germline CDR1 and CDR2: MNHEY and SMNVEV (reference sequence). CDR3 region: CASSFSSGGFPGELFF. DNA for the CDR3: TGTGCCAGCAGTTTCTCCAGCGGGGGTTTTCCCGGGGAGCTGTTTTTT.

This chain uses TRBV28 with TRBJ2-1; 9 bases are shared with TRBD2. Unmatched junction bases numbered 9, after V lost 8 bases and J lost 7 bases. The CDR3 covers 14 residues. CDR1 is MDHEN, CDR2 SYDVKM, per germline. CDR3 sequence reads: CASGEAGGRNEQFF. CDR3 nucleotide sequence: TGTGCCAGCGGAGAGGCGGGAGGGAGGAATGAGCAGTTCTTC.